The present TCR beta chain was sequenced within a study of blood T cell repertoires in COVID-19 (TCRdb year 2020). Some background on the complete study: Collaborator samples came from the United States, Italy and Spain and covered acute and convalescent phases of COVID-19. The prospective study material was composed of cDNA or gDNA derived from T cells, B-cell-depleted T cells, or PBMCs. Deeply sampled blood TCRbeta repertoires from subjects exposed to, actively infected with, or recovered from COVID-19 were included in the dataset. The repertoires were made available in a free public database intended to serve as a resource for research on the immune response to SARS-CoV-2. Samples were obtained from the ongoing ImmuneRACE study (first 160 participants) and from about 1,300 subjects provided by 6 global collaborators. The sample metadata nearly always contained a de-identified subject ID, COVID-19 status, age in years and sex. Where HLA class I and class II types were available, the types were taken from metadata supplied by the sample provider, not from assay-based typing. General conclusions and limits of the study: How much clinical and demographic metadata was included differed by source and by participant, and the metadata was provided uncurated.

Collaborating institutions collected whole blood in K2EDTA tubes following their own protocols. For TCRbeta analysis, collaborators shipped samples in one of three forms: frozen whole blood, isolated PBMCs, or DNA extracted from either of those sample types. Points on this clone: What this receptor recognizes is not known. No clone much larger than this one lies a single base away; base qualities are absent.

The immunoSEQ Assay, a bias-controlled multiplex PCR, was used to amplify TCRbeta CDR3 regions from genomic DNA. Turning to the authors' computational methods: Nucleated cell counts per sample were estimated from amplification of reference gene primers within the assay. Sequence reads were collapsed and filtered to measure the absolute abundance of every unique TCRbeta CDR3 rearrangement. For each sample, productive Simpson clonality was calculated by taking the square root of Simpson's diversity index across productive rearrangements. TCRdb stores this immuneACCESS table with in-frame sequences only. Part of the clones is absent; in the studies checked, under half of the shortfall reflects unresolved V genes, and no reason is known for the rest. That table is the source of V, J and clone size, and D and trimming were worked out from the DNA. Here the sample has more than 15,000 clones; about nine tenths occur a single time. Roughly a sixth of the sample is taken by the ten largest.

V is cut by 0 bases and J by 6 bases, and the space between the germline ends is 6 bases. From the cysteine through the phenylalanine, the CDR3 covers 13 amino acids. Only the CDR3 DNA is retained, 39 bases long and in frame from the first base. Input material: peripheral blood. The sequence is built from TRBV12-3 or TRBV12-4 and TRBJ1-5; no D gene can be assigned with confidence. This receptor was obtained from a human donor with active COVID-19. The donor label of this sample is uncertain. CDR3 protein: CASSLARGQPQHF. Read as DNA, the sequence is TGTGCCAGCAGTTTAGCGCGGGGTCAGCCCCAGCATTTT.